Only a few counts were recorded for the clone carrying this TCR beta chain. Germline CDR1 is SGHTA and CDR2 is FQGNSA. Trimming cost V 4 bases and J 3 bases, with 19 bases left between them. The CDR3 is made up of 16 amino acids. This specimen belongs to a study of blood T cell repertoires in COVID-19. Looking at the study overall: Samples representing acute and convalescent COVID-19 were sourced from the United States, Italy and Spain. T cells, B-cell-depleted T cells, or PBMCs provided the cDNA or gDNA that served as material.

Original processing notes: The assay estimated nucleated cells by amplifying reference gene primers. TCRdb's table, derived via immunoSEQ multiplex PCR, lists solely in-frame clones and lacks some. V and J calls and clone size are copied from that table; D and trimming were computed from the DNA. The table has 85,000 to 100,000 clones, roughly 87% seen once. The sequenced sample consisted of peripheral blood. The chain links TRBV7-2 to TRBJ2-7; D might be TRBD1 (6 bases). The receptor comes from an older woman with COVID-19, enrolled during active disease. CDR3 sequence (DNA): TGTGCCAGCAGCTACAATTTTGGACAGCAGAACTACGAGCAGTACTTC. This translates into CASSYNFGQQNYEQYF.